The TCR beta chain described here comes from a study of blood T cell repertoires in COVID-19. In the study overall: The analysed material was cDNA or gDNA that came from T cells, B-cell-depleted T cells, or PBMCs.

Sequencing was performed with immunoSEQ multiplex PCR; in TCRdb, only in-frame clones are kept and a portion is missing. The table has around 200,000 clones, around four fifths seen once. Germline assignment: CDR1 SGHDT and CDR2 YYEEEE. This CDR3 region has 13 residues. Trimming cost V 5 bases and J 4 bases, with 10 bases left between them. V and J are TRBV5-6 and TRBJ2-1; maybe TRBD1 (6 bases). The sample taken for sequencing was peripheral blood. This sequence originates from a woman of 80 years or more with active or convalescent COVID-19. This CDR3 reads CASSLDRYNEQFF. In DNA, the CDR3 is TGTGCCAGCAGTTTAGACAGGTACAATGAGCAGTTCTTC.